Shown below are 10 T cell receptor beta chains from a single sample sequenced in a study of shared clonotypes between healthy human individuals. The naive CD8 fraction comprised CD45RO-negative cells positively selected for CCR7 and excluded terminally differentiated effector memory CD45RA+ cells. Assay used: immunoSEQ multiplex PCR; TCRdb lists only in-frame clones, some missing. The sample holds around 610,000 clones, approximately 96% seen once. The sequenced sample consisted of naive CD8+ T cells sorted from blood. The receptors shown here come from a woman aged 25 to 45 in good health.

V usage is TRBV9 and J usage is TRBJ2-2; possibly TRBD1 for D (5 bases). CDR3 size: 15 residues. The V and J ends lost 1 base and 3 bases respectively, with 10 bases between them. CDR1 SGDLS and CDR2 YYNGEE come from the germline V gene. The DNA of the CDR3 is TGTGCCAGCAGCGTATGGGGCTCGGACACCGGGGAGCTGTTTTTT. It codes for CASSVWGSDTGELFF.

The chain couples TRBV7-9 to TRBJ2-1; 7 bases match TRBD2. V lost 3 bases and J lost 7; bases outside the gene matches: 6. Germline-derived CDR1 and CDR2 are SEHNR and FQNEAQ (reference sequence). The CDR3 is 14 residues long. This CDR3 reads CASSFLSGKNEQFF. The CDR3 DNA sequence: TGTGCCAGCAGCTTTCTGAGCGGGAAAAATGAGCAGTTCTTC.

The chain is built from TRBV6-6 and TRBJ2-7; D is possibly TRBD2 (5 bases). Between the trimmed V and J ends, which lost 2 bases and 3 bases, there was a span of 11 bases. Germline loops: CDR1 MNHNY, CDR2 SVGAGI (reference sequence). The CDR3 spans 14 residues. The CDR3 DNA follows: TGTGCCAGCAGTTACCGGACTGGTGGCTACGAGCAGTACTTC. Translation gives CASSYRTGGYEQYF.

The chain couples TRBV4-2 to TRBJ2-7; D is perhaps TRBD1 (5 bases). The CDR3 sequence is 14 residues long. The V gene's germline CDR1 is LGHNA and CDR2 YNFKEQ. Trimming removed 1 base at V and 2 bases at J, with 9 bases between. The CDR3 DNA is TGTGCCAGCAGCCAAGGGTACAGGACCTACGAGCAGTACTTC. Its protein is CASSQGYRTYEQYF.

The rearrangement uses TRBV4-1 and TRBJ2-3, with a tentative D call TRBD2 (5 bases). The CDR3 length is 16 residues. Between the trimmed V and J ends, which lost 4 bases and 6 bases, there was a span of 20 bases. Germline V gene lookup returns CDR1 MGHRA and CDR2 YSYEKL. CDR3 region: CASSPQDLTRMDTQYF. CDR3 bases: TGCGCCAGCAGCCCCCAGGACTTAACGCGCATGGATACGCAGTATTTT.

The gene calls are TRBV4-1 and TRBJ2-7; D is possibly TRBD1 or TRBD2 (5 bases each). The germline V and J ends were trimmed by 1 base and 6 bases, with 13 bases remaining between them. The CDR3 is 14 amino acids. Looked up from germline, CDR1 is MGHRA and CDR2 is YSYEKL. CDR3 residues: CASSQGRSGGEQYF. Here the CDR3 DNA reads TGCGCCAGCAGCCAAGGACGATCTGGGGGCGAGCAGTACTTC.

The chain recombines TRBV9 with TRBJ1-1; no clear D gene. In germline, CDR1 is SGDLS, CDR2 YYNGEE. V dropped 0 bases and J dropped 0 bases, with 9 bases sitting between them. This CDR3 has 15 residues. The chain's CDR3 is CASSVVESMNTEAFF. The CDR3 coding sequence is TGTGCCAGCAGCGTAGTAGAAAGTATGAACACTGAAGCTTTCTTT. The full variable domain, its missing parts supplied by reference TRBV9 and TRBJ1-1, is DSGVTQTPKHLITATGQRVTLRCSPRSGDLSVYWYQQSLDQGLQFLIQYYNGEERAKGNILERFSAQQFPDLHSELNLSSLELGDSALYFCASSVVESMNTEAFFGQGTRLTVV.

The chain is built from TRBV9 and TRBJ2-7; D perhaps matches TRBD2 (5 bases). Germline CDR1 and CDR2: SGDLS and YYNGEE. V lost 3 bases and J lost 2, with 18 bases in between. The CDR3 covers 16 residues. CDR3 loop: CASSAALSGKTYEQYF. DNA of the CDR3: TGTGCCAGCAGCGCCGCGCTGAGCGGTAAAACCTACGAGCAGTACTTC.

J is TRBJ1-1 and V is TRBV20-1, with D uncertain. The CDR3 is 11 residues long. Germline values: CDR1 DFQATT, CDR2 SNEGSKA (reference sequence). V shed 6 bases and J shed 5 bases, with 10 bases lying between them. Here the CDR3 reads CSASSGTEAFF. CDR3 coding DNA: TGCAGTGCAAGCTCGGGGACTGAAGCTTTCTTT.

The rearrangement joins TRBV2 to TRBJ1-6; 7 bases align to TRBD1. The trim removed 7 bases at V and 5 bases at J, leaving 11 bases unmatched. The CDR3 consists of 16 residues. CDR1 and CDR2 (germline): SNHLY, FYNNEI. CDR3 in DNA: TGTGCCAGCACGGACCAGTTCGACAGGGATAATTCACCCCTCCACTTT. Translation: CASTDQFDRDNSPLHF.